This T cell receptor (beta chain) came from a study of PD-1 blockade in mismatch repair-deficient tumors. On the study more broadly: Patients had over ten mismatch repair-deficient cancer types and were previously treated and progressing.

CDR1 and CDR2 from the germline V gene are SGHNT and YYREEE (reference sequence). This CDR3 region has 14 residues. The ends were cut back, 3 bases at V and 1 base at J, with 8 bases in the middle. General study points: After pembrolizumab, tumor-resident clones rose rapidly, then generally contracted before radiologic responses.

Measured with immunoSEQ multiplex PCR; TCRdb has only the in-frame clones, and not every one. Counted here are 15,000 to 25,000 clones, roughly 82% occurring once; the ten biggest clones make up less than 1.5%. A note on this clone: Antigen: not known.

All patients were mismatch repair deficient, assessed by either PCR or immunohistochemistry. TCRs were sequenced from a few patients responding to pembrolizumab. The clonotype originates from an adult with mismatch repair-deficient cancer. The sample here was PBMCs, taken 52 weeks after starting pembrolizumab. The J gene is TRBJ1-3, the V gene TRBV5-4; maybe TRBD1 (6 bases). The CDR3 region is CASSSQGSGNTIYF. The CDR3 DNA reads as TGTGCCAGCAGCTCACAGGGTTCTGGAAACACCATATATTTT.